The 30 T cell receptor beta chains below all came from one sample that was sequenced in a study of cytomegalovirus exposure and HLA in healthy donors. Both 60 Vbeta primers and 13 Jbeta primers went into the PCR. Using immunoSEQ multiplex PCR, the repertoire was profiled, and TCRdb retains in-frame clones only, with some absent. The table has about 82,000 clones, around three fifths seen once. Sequenced sample: PBMCs. Receptor source: a woman aged 45-65 years in good health and CMV-seropositive.

The rearrangement links TRBV6-5 to TRBJ2-7, with D perhaps TRBD2 (5 bases). The germline CDR1 and CDR2 sequences are MNHEY and SVGAGI. Trimming took off 5 bases at V and 2 bases at J, with 13 bases between the two ends. The CDR3 extends over 14 amino acids. CDR3 protein: CASSPFTGTYEQYF. The CDR3 coding sequence is TGTGCCAGCAGTCCCTTCACCGGGACCTACGAGCAGTACTTC.

V gene TRBV28 combines with J gene TRBJ2-7; 10 positions match TRBD1. The junction had 5 bases not matched to a gene; V was cut back by 5 bases and J by 1 base. CDR3 length: 15 amino acids. CDR1 and CDR2 from the germline V gene are MDHEN and SYDVKM. The CDR3 is CASSMPGQGSYEQYF. The CDR3 nucleotides read TGTGCCAGCAGTATGCCGGGACAGGGGTCCTACGAGCAGTACTTC.

On this clone: One junction end does not reproduce the germline sequence, and a read error may be involved. The chain couples TRBV7-9 to TRBJ1-2; the D gene is possibly TRBD1 (5 bases). The CDR3 sequence is 14 residues long. Germline CDR1 is SEHNR and CDR2 is FQNEAQ (reference sequence). CDR3 region: CSSSPSGEWDGYTF. CDR3 DNA: TGTTCCAGCAGCCCCTCGGGGGAATGGGACGGCTACACCTTC.

V and J are TRBV25-1 and TRBJ2-3, with 8 bases aligning to TRBD2. The J segment lost 4 bases and the V segment lost 4 bases, leaving 7 bases of the junction unmatched. The germline CDR1 and CDR2 sequences are MGHDK and SYGVNS. The CDR3 runs 15 residues. CDR3 protein: CASSGIAGSADTQYF. In DNA form, the CDR3 reads TGTGCCAGCAGTGGTATAGCGGGGAGTGCAGATACGCAGTATTTT. Full variable domain (remainder filled in from reference TRBV25-1 and TRBJ2-3): EADIYQTPRYLVIGTGKKITLECSQTMGHDKMYWYQQDPGMELHLIHYSYGVNSTEKGDLSSESTVSRIRTEHFPLTLESARPSHTSQYLCASSGIAGSADTQYFGPGTRLTVL.

There are a few counts of this clone. The rearrangement joins TRBV13 to TRBJ1-3; D uncertain. V was clipped by 0 bases and J by 0 bases, with 6 bases between them. Germline V CDR1 and CDR2: PRHDT, FYEKMQ (reference sequence). There are 15 residues in the CDR3. The CDR3 reads CASSLGEYSGNTIYF. The CDR3 DNA reads as TGTGCCAGCAGCTTAGGGGAGTACTCTGGAAACACCATATATTTT.

This chain joins TRBV7-8 and TRBJ2-7; D is possibly TRBD1 (6 bases). The germline CDR1 and CDR2 sequences are SGHVS and FQNEAQ. Between the trimmed V and J ends, which lost 2 bases and 4 bases, there was a span of 12 bases. The CDR3 length is 14 residues. The CDR3 spells CASSLLTGSYEQYF. CDR3 bases: TGTGCCAGCAGCTTACTCACAGGGTCTTACGAGCAGTACTTC.

The rearrangement uses TRBV5-1 and TRBJ2-2; TRBD2 is a possible D gene (5 bases). CDR1 SGHRS and CDR2 YFSETQ come from the germline V gene. Deletions cut 0 bases from V and 3 bases from J, with 9 bases between. The CDR3 is made up of 15 amino acids. CDR3 residues: CASSLAGMDTGELFF. CDR3 bases: TGCGCCAGCAGCTTGGCGGGAATGGACACCGGGGAGCTGTTTTTT.

This clone is a singleton in its sample. The chain couples TRBV6-1 to TRBJ1-1; perhaps TRBD1 as D (5 bases). CDR3 length: 15 amino acids. Germline V gives CDR1 MNHNS, CDR2 SASEGT. The V gene lost 11 bases and the J gene lost 6 bases, with 25 bases spanning the gap. In nucleotides, the CDR3 is TGTGCCGGGGTCCCACCGGGGGGATTTGGGTCTGAAGCTTTCTTT. Protein product: CAGVPPGGFGSEAFF.

This clone has more than one count but fewer than ten. The chain has TRBV5-1 and TRBJ2-1, with a tentative D call TRBD1 (5 bases). With 3 bases removed from V and 4 bases from J, the gap between germline ends came to 11 bases. Germline-derived CDR1 and CDR2 are SGHRS and YFSETQ. The CDR3 has 14 amino acids. DNA of the CDR3: TGCGCCAGCAGCTATGACAGTCCGTACAATGAGCAGTTCTTC. It is translated as CASSYDSPYNEQFF.

J is TRBJ1-6 and V is TRBV7-2; 9 bases are a match to TRBD1. The CDR3 sequence is 16 residues long. Germline lookup yields CDR1 SGHTA and CDR2 FQGNSA. After removal of 1 base from V and 8 bases from J, the junction contained 6 bases not matched to a gene. The CDR3 sequence is CASSLGPGQGYSPLHF. For the CDR3, the DNA is TGTGCCAGCAGCTTAGGACCGGGACAGGGTTATTCACCCCTCCACTTT.

The chain has TRBV2 and TRBJ1-4, with 8 bases aligning to TRBD1. Germline V CDR1 and CDR2: SNHLY, FYNNEI. The CDR3 spans 13 residues. With 7 bases clipped from V and 7 bases from J, the junction kept 5 bases outside the gene matches. CDR3 region: CASTAGGIEKLFF. CDR3 in DNA: TGTGCCAGCACGGCAGGGGGCATTGAAAAACTGTTTTTT.

This clone has more than one count but fewer than ten. The V gene is TRBV19, the J gene TRBJ2-7, with D possibly TRBD2 on 6 matching bases. This CDR3 spans 13 amino acids. Germline V gives CDR1 LNHDA, CDR2 SQIVND (reference sequence). Trimming removed 5 bases from V and 2 bases from J, with 10 bases in between. The CDR3 is CASSSGVTYEQYF. The CDR3 bases are TGTGCCAGTAGTTCGGGAGTAACCTACGAGCAGTACTTC.

The genes are TRBV4-1 and TRBJ1-1, with a possible D match to TRBD1 (6 bases). Germline values: CDR1 MGHRA, CDR2 YSYEKL. The CDR3 is made up of 14 amino acids. V lost 2 bases, J lost 7 bases, and 14 bases lay in between. Written as DNA, the CDR3 is TGCGCCAGCAGCCAAAACAGGGAGGGTGGTGAAGCTTTCTTT. As protein: CASSQNREGGEAFF.

The chain joins TRBV19 to TRBJ1-1; D not resolved. Germline-derived CDR1 and CDR2 are LNHDA and SQIVND (reference sequence). Trimming left V 6 bases short and J 1 base short, with 18 bases between. This CDR3 has 16 amino acids. The chain's CDR3 is CASSLEGWLENTEAFF. DNA of the CDR3: TGTGCCAGTAGCCTGGAGGGTTGGCTGGAGAACACTGAAGCTTTCTTT.

The CDR3 reads CASPPTSGQGNEQFF. The CDR3 bases are TGTGCCAGCCCCCCTACGTCGGGACAGGGAAATGAGCAGTTCTTC. This chain uses TRBV2 with TRBJ2-1; 9 bases align to TRBD1. V shed 8 bases, J shed 7 bases, and the junction held 12 bases outside the gene matches. Germline assignment: CDR1 SNHLY and CDR2 FYNNEI. The CDR3 runs to 15 residues.

The sample holds a few counts of this clone. CDR3 amino acids: CASSYDRPNTGELFF. DNA of the CDR3: TGTGCCAGCAGTTACGACAGGCCGAACACCGGGGAGCTGTTTTTT. V and J are TRBV2 and TRBJ2-2, with a weak D call TRBD1 (6 bases). Germline V CDR1 and CDR2: SNHLY, FYNNEI. The CDR3 is 15 amino acids. With 5 bases removed from V and 0 bases from J, the gap between germline ends came to 10 bases.

This chain links TRBV7-9 with TRBJ2-1; 9 bases are a match to TRBD2. Looked up from germline, CDR1 is SEHNR and CDR2 is FQNEAQ (reference sequence). The CDR3 has 16 residues. V shed 2 bases and J 5 bases; nucleotides not matched to a gene: 7. CDR3 sequence reads: CASSLSLAGSHNEQFF. The CDR3, as DNA: TGTGCCAGCAGCTTATCCCTAGCGGGGTCCCACAATGAGCAGTTCTTC.

The rearrangement links TRBV11-3 to TRBJ2-1; D possibly corresponds to TRBD1 (6 bases). Trimming stripped 3 bases from V and 7 bases from J, with 13 bases between. This CDR3 region has 14 residues. Looked up from germline, CDR1 is SGHNT and CDR2 is YENEEA. This CDR3 reads CASSFAGAGNEQFF. In DNA, the CDR3 is TGTGCCAGCAGCTTTGCAGGGGCGGGTAATGAGCAGTTCTTC.

V gene TRBV6-1 combines with J gene TRBJ1-1; TRBD1 matches at 7 bases. Germline V gene data show CDR1 as MNHNS and CDR2 as SASEGT. The CDR3 runs 14 residues. Losses at the gene ends were 6 bases for V and 4 bases for J; bases not matched to a gene: 8. CDR3 sequence: CASSTRQGGTEAFF. The CDR3 nucleotides are TGTGCCAGCAGCACTAGACAGGGCGGCACTGAAGCTTTCTTT.

The J gene is TRBJ1-5, the V gene TRBV6-6; TRBD1 matches at 7 bases. V shed 4 bases, J shed 4 bases, and the junction held 4 bases outside the gene matches. Germline CDR1 MNHNY, CDR2 SVGAGI (reference sequence). The CDR3 is made up of 14 amino acids. The CDR3 nucleotides are TGTGCCAGCAGTTCATCAGGGGGTAATCAGCCCCAGCATTTT. It yields the protein CASSSSGGNQPQHF.

The V call is TRBV4-2, the J call TRBJ2-1; the match to TRBD2 covers 11 bases. V trimming: 0 bases; J trimming: 9 bases; junction bases outside the gene matches: 7. In germline, CDR1 is LGHNA, CDR2 YNFKEQ. The CDR3 sequence is 16 residues long. The chain's CDR3 is CASSQDLTSGVLEQFF. The CDR3 nucleotides read TGTGCCAGCAGCCAAGATCTGACTAGCGGGGTCCTTGAGCAGTTCTTC.

V usage is TRBV7-6 and J usage is TRBJ2-6; possibly TRBD2 for D (5 bases). Per germline, CDR1 SGHVS and CDR2 FNYEAQ. The CDR3 has 16 amino acids. Trimming removed 5 bases from V and 2 bases from J, with 13 bases in between. In DNA, the CDR3 is TGTGCCAGCAGCGACTACACAGAGGCTGGGGCCAACGTCCTGACTTTC. It codes for CASSDYTEAGANVLTF. The full variable domain, rest sourced from reference TRBV7-6 and TRBJ2-6, is GAGVSQSPRYKVTKRGQDVALRCDPISGHVSLYWYRQALGQGPEFLTYFNYEAQQDKSGLPNDRFSAERPEGSISTLTIQRTEQRDSAMYRCASSDYTEAGANVLTFGAGSRLTVL.

The genes are TRBV28 and TRBJ2-2, with 7 positions matching TRBD1. With V trimmed by 8 bases and J by 1 base, 10 bases remained unmatched. This CDR3 region has 16 residues. Germline CDR1 is MDHEN and CDR2 is SYDVKM. The CDR3 nucleotides are TGTGCCAGCGGCCCTAGAGGGACAGAGAACACCGGGGAGCTGTTTTTT. This encodes CASGPRGTENTGELFF.

The chain carries TRBV18 and TRBJ1-3, with 7 bases matching TRBD1. The CDR3 sequence is 20 residues long. The ends lost 3 bases at V and 2 bases at J; junction bases unmatched: 19. Per germline, CDR1 KGHSH and CDR2 LQKENI. This CDR3 reads CASSPSGQAAGVYAGNTIYF. DNA for the CDR3: TGTGCCAGCTCACCCTCCGGACAGGCCGCAGGAGTTTACGCTGGAAACACCATATATTTT.

DNA of the CDR3: TGTGCCAGCGACAGGGGACCGAACACCGGGGAGCTGTTTTTT. Its translation is CASDRGPNTGELFF. The chain couples TRBV6-5 to TRBJ2-2; TRBD1 aligns across 8 bases. This CDR3 has 14 residues. The V gene end was trimmed by 8 bases and the J gene end by 0 bases; junction bases not matched to a gene: 2. Per the germline V gene, CDR1 is MNHEY and CDR2 is SVGAGI.

The rearrangement joins TRBV28 to TRBJ1-1; no clear D. Trimming left V 6 bases short and J 1 base short, with 15 bases between. The CDR3 has 15 residues. Germline V gene data show CDR1 as MDHEN and CDR2 as SYDVKM. The CDR3, as DNA: TGTGCCAGCAGCCCGGCATCAGGAACGAACACTGAAGCTTTCTTT. As protein: CASSPASGTNTEAFF.

This clone was detected a few times. CDR3 region: CASSLALSYGYTF. CDR3 nucleotides: TGTGCCAGCAGCTTAGCCCTGAGCTATGGCTACACCTTC. The chain recombines TRBV7-2 with TRBJ1-2; D call uncertain. Germline loops: CDR1 SGHTA, CDR2 FQGNSA. Deletions cut 0 bases from V and 4 bases from J, with 6 bases between. The CDR3 length is 13 residues.

This clone occurred once. The chain joins TRBV7-6 to TRBJ2-7, with TRBD1 identical over 7 bases. This CDR3 comprises 15 residues. The trim removed 4 bases at V and 0 bases at J, leaving 6 bases unmatched. The germline CDR1 and CDR2 sequences are SGHVS and FNYEAQ. The DNA for the CDR3 is TGTGCCAGCAGCTCGGGGACAGCAATCTCCTACGAGCAGTACTTC. Amino acids: CASSSGTAISYEQYF.

This clone has just a few counts. The chain employs TRBV30 and TRBJ2-7; TRBD2 agrees at 12 bases. CDR3 length: 14 residues. The germline V gene has CDR1 GTSNPN and CDR2 SVGIG (reference sequence). V lost 4 bases and J lost 6; bases outside the gene matches: 7. The CDR3 DNA sequence: TGTGCCTGGACACTAGCGGGAGGTCCAAGCGAGCAGTACTTC. Encoded protein: CAWTLAGGPSEQYF.

This clone was observed a few times. The chain links TRBV5-6 to TRBJ1-1; 9 positions agree with TRBD1. With 4 bases clipped from V and 2 bases from J, the junction kept 6 bases outside the gene matches. CDR3 length: 15 residues. Per the germline V gene, CDR1 is SGHDT and CDR2 is YYEEEE. CDR3 nucleotides: TGTGCCAGCAGCCAACTACAGGGGGCAAACACTGAAGCTTTCTTT. This codes for CASSQLQGANTEAFF.